The 23 T cell receptor beta chains below come from one sample, sequenced in a study of blood T cell repertoires in COVID-19. Clones were read by immunoSEQ multiplex PCR, and TCRdb kept only the in-frame ones, dropping some. The repertoire has a few hundred thousand clones, 85% of them found once; the top ten carry 3.5% to 4%. Sequencing was done on a sample of peripheral blood. These receptors came from a woman between 18 and 29 years old with acute or convalescent COVID-19.

The chain uses TRBV14 and TRBJ2-5, with 9 bases aligning to TRBD1. Losses at the gene ends were 1 base for V and 5 bases for J; bases not matched to a gene: 5. CDR1 SGHDN and CDR2 FVKESK come from the germline V gene. There are 15 residues in the CDR3. CDR3 loop: CASSQAGTGWETQYF. The CDR3 DNA reads TGTGCCAGCAGCCAAGCGGGGACAGGGTGGGAGACCCAGTACTTC.

The CDR3: CSVELDSKNIQYF. DNA of the CDR3: TGCAGCGTTGAACTGGACAGCAAAAACATTCAGTACTTC. The J gene is TRBJ2-4, the V gene TRBV29-1, with D possibly TRBD1 on 6 matching bases. This CDR3 comprises 13 residues. CDR1 and CDR2 (germline): SQVTM, ANQGSEA. V shed 2 bases and J shed 3 bases, with 8 bases lying between them.

V gene TRBV11-3 combines with J gene TRBJ1-2, with D unresolved. Germline CDR1 is SGHNT and CDR2 is YENEEA. V gave up 5 bases and J gave up 5 bases, with 15 bases separating them. This CDR3 is built from 14 residues. DNA of the CDR3: TGTGCCAGCAGCCCATGGCGGCGGAATTATGGCTACACCTTC. Protein: CASSPWRRNYGYTF.

The chain recombines TRBV12-5 with TRBJ2-7; D might be TRBD1 (5 bases). The CDR3 consists of 13 residues. The germline CDR1 and CDR2 sequences are LGHNT and FRNRAP. The V end lost 5 bases, the J end lost 9 bases, and 17 bases lay between the germline ends. The CDR3 loop is CASGVPQGSGQYF. CDR3 coding DNA: TGTGCTAGTGGTGTCCCGCAGGGATCAGGGCAGTACTTC.

The J gene is TRBJ2-7, the V gene TRBV29-1; the D gene is possibly TRBD2 (5 bases). CDR1 is SQVTM and CDR2 is ANQGSEA in the germline V gene. V lost 0 bases and J lost 0, with 6 bases in between. The CDR3 totals 13 residues. CDR3 DNA sequence: TGCAGCGTTGAAGAAGGGAGCTCCTACGAGCAGTACTTC. This translates into CSVEEGSSYEQYF.

The chain uses TRBV29-1 and TRBJ2-7, with D maybe TRBD1 (6 bases). There are 15 residues in the CDR3. Germline CDR1 reads SQVTM; CDR2 reads ANQGSEA. Between the trimmed V and J ends, which lost 4 bases and 1 base, there was a span of 17 bases. CDR3 DNA sequence: TGCAGCGTTGCCTCGGCCCGACAGGTTTCCTACGAGCAGTACTTC. Residues: CSVASARQVSYEQYF.

The rearrangement uses TRBV28 and TRBJ2-7, with 9 bases lining up with TRBD1. The junction had 12 bases not matched to a gene; V was cut back by 3 bases and J by 3 bases. Per germline, CDR1 MDHEN and CDR2 SYDVKM. CDR3 length: 17 amino acids. CDR3 region: CASSFHYRDREGYEQYF. CDR3 in DNA: TGTGCCAGCAGTTTCCATTACCGGGACAGGGAGGGCTACGAGCAGTACTTC.

V usage is TRBV28 and J usage is TRBJ2-7; 15 bases map to TRBD2. This CDR3 is built from 16 residues. With V trimmed by 5 bases and J by 4 bases, 6 bases remained unmatched. Germline V gives CDR1 MDHEN, CDR2 SYDVKM. DNA for the CDR3: TGTGCCAGCAGTCCCCCGGGACTAGCGGGAGGATACGAGCAGTACTTC. Amino acids: CASSPPGLAGGYEQYF.

The chain recombines TRBV12-3 or TRBV12-4 with TRBJ2-7; D is possibly TRBD1 (5 bases). V lost 6 bases and J 6 bases, leaving 9 bases between the germline ends. The CDR3 extends over 11 amino acids. CDR3 in DNA: TGTGCCAGCAGCACTACAGGCGAGCAGTACTTC. It is translated as CASSTTGEQYF.

The V gene is TRBV6-4, the J gene TRBJ1-2, with D perhaps TRBD1 (6 bases). Trimming pared 6 bases from V and 0 bases from J, leaving 11 bases between. Germline assignment: CDR1 MRHNA and CDR2 SNTAGT. This CDR3 region has 14 residues. CDR3 nucleotides: TGTGCCAGCAGCGAACAGGGAGCTAACTATGGCTACACCTTC. Protein: CASSEQGANYGYTF.

Only one count was recorded for this clone. The rearrangement uses TRBV2 and TRBJ2-1; D possibly corresponds to TRBD2 (6 bases). In germline, CDR1 is SNHLY, CDR2 FYNNEI. Trimming left V 6 bases short and J 5 bases short, with 8 bases between. This CDR3 comprises 12 residues. The chain's CDR3 is CASSGRNNEQFF. For the CDR3, the DNA is TGTGCCAGCAGCGGGAGAAACAATGAGCAGTTCTTC.

CDR3 coding DNA: TGTGCCTGGAGTCCAGGGGGCAGTGGCTACACCTTC. Amino acid sequence: CAWSPGGSGYTF. The chain has TRBV30 and TRBJ1-2; the match to TRBD1 covers 8 bases. V lost 2 bases, J lost 7 bases, and 3 bases stayed unmatched. Germline loops: CDR1 GTSNPN, CDR2 SVGIG (reference sequence). The CDR3 spans 12 residues.

The chain combines TRBV5-6 with TRBJ1-1; 8 bases are a match to TRBD1. The CDR3 is made up of 12 amino acids. Germline V CDR1 and CDR2: SGHDT, YYEEEE. Germline trimming cut 4 bases from V and 7 bases from J; bases unmatched to any gene: 3. CDR3 nucleotides: TGTGCCAGCAGCCCAGGGACAGGTGAAGCTTTCTTT. Protein product: CASSPGTGEAFF.

A single count supports this clone. The J gene is TRBJ1-1, the V gene TRBV7-9; D possibly corresponds to TRBD1 (6 bases). Germline CDR1 SEHNR, CDR2 FQNEAQ (reference sequence). The V gene lost 5 bases and the J gene lost 1 base, with 14 bases spanning the gap. The CDR3 totals 15 residues. In DNA form, the CDR3 reads TGTGCCAGCAGCACAAGACAGGATTGGAACACTGAAGCTTTCTTT. Its protein is CASSTRQDWNTEAFF.

The rearrangement uses TRBV15 and TRBJ1-2, with 8 bases fitting TRBD1. The CDR3 has 11 residues. Germline CDR1 is LNHNV and CDR2 is YYDKDF (reference sequence). J was trimmed by 8 bases and V by 7 bases; bases with no gene match: 3. The CDR3 loop reads CATKGQGGYTF. In nucleotides, the CDR3 is TGTGCCACCAAAGGACAGGGAGGCTACACCTTC.

On this clone itself: Other DNA sequences in the sample encode the same CDR3. The V gene is TRBV7-9, the J gene TRBJ2-5, with 8 nucleotides matching TRBD2. The J segment lost 2 bases and the V segment lost 2 bases, leaving 1 base of the junction unmatched. This CDR3 is built from 14 residues. The germline CDR1 and CDR2 sequences are SEHNR and FQNEAQ (reference sequence). CDR3 region: CASSLSGGQETQYF. As DNA, the CDR3 is TGTGCCAGCAGCTTAAGCGGGGGACAAGAGACCCAGTACTTC. Full variable domain (outside the CDR3, taken from reference TRBV7-9 and TRBJ2-5): DTGVSQNPRHKITKRGQNVTFRCDPISEHNRLYWYRQTLGQGPEFLTYFQNEAQLEKSRLLSDRFSAERPKGSFSTLEIQRTEQGDSAMYLCASSLSGGQETQYFGPGTRLLVL.

The rearrangement links TRBV6-2 or TRBV6-3 to TRBJ2-7; 10 bases map to TRBD2. Germline V gene lookup returns CDR1 MNHEY and CDR2 SVGEGT. The CDR3 contains 14 residues. V shed 6 bases and J 13 bases; nucleotides not matched to a gene: 15. CDR3 nucleotide sequence: TGTGCCAGCAGCCCCCCCGTAGCGGGAGGACTTGCTTACTTC. Encoded protein: CASSPPVAGGLAYF.

The gene calls are TRBV20-1 and TRBJ2-1; 12 nucleotides match TRBD2. This CDR3 spans 18 amino acids. J gave up 3 bases and V 3 bases, and 12 bases lay outside the gene matches. Germline CDR1 DFQATT, CDR2 SNEGSKA (reference sequence). As DNA, the CDR3 is TGCAGTGCTAGTCCGGGACTAGCGGGTTCAAACCTCTACAATGAGCAGTTCTTC. Translated: CSASPGLAGSNLYNEQFF.

This chain connects TRBV19 to TRBJ2-2; TRBD2 matches at 7 bases. CDR3 length: 14 amino acids. J lost 4 bases, V lost 10 bases, and 9 bases had no gene match. Germline-derived CDR1 and CDR2 are LNHDA and SQIVND (reference sequence). The CDR3 DNA follows: TGTGCCAACCGCGGGAGCCCGCCCACCGGGGAGCTGTTTTTT. The encoded protein is CANRGSPPTGELFF.

The V and J genes are TRBV28 and TRBJ1-2; D call uncertain. In germline, CDR1 is MDHEN, CDR2 SYDVKM. V lost 5 bases and J 6 bases, leaving 10 bases between the germline ends. The CDR3 length is 12 residues. This CDR3 reads CASSLTSHGYTF. In DNA form, the CDR3 reads TGTGCCAGCAGTCTCACATCGCATGGCTACACCTTC.

This clone was observed a handful of times. Additional DNA sequences in this sample encode the identical CDR3. The chain combines TRBV4-1 with TRBJ1-2; TRBD1 matches 7 bases. The germline CDR1 and CDR2 sequences are MGHRA and YSYEKL. The CDR3 has 14 amino acids. The V gene end was trimmed by 1 base and the J gene end by 4 bases; junction bases not matched to a gene: 3. CDR3 sequence: CASSQGGDSYGYTF. Written as DNA, the CDR3 is TGCGCCAGCAGCCAAGGGGGGGACAGCTATGGCTACACCTTC.

The chain combines TRBV14 with TRBJ2-3; a possible D gene is TRBD2 (6 bases). Germline V gene data show CDR1 as SGHDN and CDR2 as FVKESK. This CDR3 has 17 amino acids. Trimming shortened V by 0 bases and J by 1 base, and 14 bases separated the two germline ends. The CDR3 DNA reads TGTGCCAGCAGCCAAGATGGGAGGCGGGGTCGCACAGATACGCAGTATTTT. This encodes CASSQDGRRGRTDTQYF. Full variable domain (rest looked up from reference TRBV14 and TRBJ2-3): EAGVTQFPSHSVIEKGQTVTLRCDPISGHDNLYWYRRVMGKEIKFLLHFVKESKQDESGMPNNRFLAERTGGTYSTLKVQPAELEDSGVYFCASSQDGRRGRTDTQYFGPGTRLTVL.

The J gene is TRBJ2-7, the V gene TRBV11-2, with 10 bases matching TRBD2. Unmatched junction bases numbered 15, after V lost 1 base and J lost 3 bases. Germline lookup yields CDR1 SGHAT and CDR2 FQNNGV. The CDR3 contains 19 residues. The CDR3 is CASSLGALAGETLVYEQYF. CDR3 nucleotide sequence: TGTGCCAGCAGCTTAGGTGCGCTAGCGGGAGAAACCCTAGTCTACGAGCAGTACTTC. The complete variable domain, with remaining parts taken from reference TRBV11-2 and TRBJ2-7, reads EAGVAQSPRYKIIEKRQSVAFWCNPISGHATLYWYQQILGQGPKLLIQFQNNGVVDDSQLPKDRFSAERLKGVDSTLKIQPAKLEDSAVYLCASSLGALAGETLVYEQYFGPGTRLTVT.